The 8 T cell receptor beta chains in this list originate from one sample, sequenced in a study of blood T cells in healthy people across ages. The second PCR ran about 6 to 11 cycles with a sample-barcoded 5' primer and J-beta primers. TCRdb analysed the 5' RACE reads with MiXCR anew, one entry per CDR3 protein. The sample contains around 1,900,000 distinct CDR3 sequences, roughly two fifths of which appear only once. Sequenced sample: blood. The receptors were sampled from a human donor in good health.

The chain couples TRBV14 to TRBJ2-7; 9 bases align to TRBD1. Germline V CDR1 and CDR2: SGHDN, FVKESK. V dropped 0 bases and J dropped 4; count of bases not matched to a gene: 4. CDR3 length equals 15 residues. CDR3 in amino acids: CASSQEDRGYYEQYF. CDR3 nucleotide sequence: TGTGCCAGCAGCCAAGAAGACAGGGGGTATTACGAGCAGTACTTC.

The DNA of the CDR3 is TGTGCCAGCTCACCGAGGCACAACTACAATGAGCAGTTCTTC. Residues: CASSPRHNYNEQFF. The V and J genes are TRBV18 and TRBJ2-1; D ambiguous. This CDR3 comprises 14 residues. V was clipped by 3 bases and J by 3 bases, with 9 bases between them. Germline values: CDR1 KGHSH, CDR2 LQKENI.

This clonotype was counted only a few times. The chain carries TRBV5-4 and TRBJ1-5; no clear D gene. V gave up 4 bases and J gave up 0 bases, with 20 bases separating them. The germline gives CDR1 SGHNT, CDR2 YYREEE (reference sequence). The CDR3 has 18 amino acids. CDR3 coding DNA: TGTGCCAGCAGCCCGGCTTGGAGGACCGATCTTAGCAATCAGCCCCAGCATTTT. Its translation is CASSPAWRTDLSNQPQHF.

This clonotype was picked up a small number of times. The gene calls are TRBV27 and TRBJ2-7; no reliable D call. Germline lookup yields CDR1 MNHEY and CDR2 SMNVEV (reference sequence). The length of the CDR3 is 14 residues. Trimming left V 3 bases short and J 0 bases short, with 9 bases between. The CDR3 DNA follows: TGTGCCAGCAGTTTTAGTAGCTACTCCTACGAGCAGTACTTC. This translates into CASSFSSYSYEQYF.

This clonotype has just a few counts. The rearrangement links TRBV2 to TRBJ2-1; D is unclear. The length of the CDR3 is 12 residues. Germline values: CDR1 SNHLY, CDR2 FYNNEI. Trimming shortened V by 11 bases and J by 9 bases, and 17 bases separated the two germline ends. The CDR3 protein is CAGKRIDSEQFF. The CDR3 DNA is TGTGCCGGTAAACGTATAGATAGTGAGCAGTTCTTC. The whole variable domain, filled in from reference TRBV2 and TRBJ2-1, reads EPEVTQTPSHQVTQMGQEVILRCVPISNHLYFYWYRQILGQKVEFLVSFYNNEISEKSEIFDDQFSVERPDGSNFTLKIRSTKLEDSAMYFCAGKRIDSEQFFGPGTRLTVL.

The sample holds many counts of this clonotype. This rearrangement joins TRBV4-2 to TRBJ2-5; D call uncertain. The CDR3 spans 15 residues. The ends were cut back, 1 base at V and 2 bases at J, with 11 bases in the middle. CDR1 and CDR2 (germline): LGHNA, YNFKEQ. This CDR3 reads CASSQVLNEQETQYF. CDR3 sequence (DNA): TGTGCCAGCAGCCAAGTGTTAAACGAGCAAGAGACCCAGTACTTC.

This chain links TRBV12-3 or TRBV12-4 with TRBJ1-2; unclear D gene. This CDR3 spans 14 amino acids. The V gene lost 5 bases and the J gene lost 2 bases, with 12 bases spanning the gap. The CDR3 loop reads CASSPFVANYGYTF. The CDR3, as DNA: TGTGCCAGCAGTCCCTTTGTAGCAAACTATGGCTACACCTTC.

The chain combines TRBV4-1 with TRBJ2-4; D not certain. Germline V CDR1 and CDR2: MGHRA, YSYEKL. The V and J ends lost 0 bases and 3 bases respectively, with 6 bases between them. There are 14 residues in the CDR3. The CDR3 here is CASSQETDKNIQYF. The CDR3, as DNA: TGCGCCAGCAGCCAAGAAACGGACAAAAACATTCAGTACTTC.